This T cell receptor (beta chain) was observed in a study of T-cell memory formation after mild COVID-19. This clonotype was seen ten or more times. TCRdb reprocessed the 5' RACE reads with MiXCR, giving one entry per CDR3 protein. The sample carries some 320,000 distinct CDR3 sequences, around 15% recorded once. The V gene lost 6 bases and the J gene lost 6 bases, with 12 bases spanning the gap. The CDR3 spans 13 residues. Germline V gene sequence: CDR1 SGHTA, CDR2 FQGNSA. V is TRBV7-2 and J is TRBJ2-1, with D unclear. Specimen: PBMCs or a T cell subset sorted from them (not recorded which). This receptor was identified in a man in his late teens or twenties who had mild COVID-19 (a few samples of this study predate the infection). Cell type and time point are not known. The CDR3: CASRFGGANEQFF. The CDR3, as DNA: TGTGCCAGCAGGTTCGGTGGAGCCAATGAGCAGTTCTTC.